Listed below are T cell receptor beta chains from one sample, sequenced in a study of blood T cell repertoires in COVID-19. Clones were sequenced by immunoSEQ multiplex PCR, and TCRdb holds only the in-frame ones, with some missing. The data contain roughly 320,000 clones, around nine tenths of them seen just once; the ten biggest clones take up 1.3%. Source material: peripheral blood. The receptors here all came from a man between 65 and 85 years old with acute or convalescent COVID-19. Each CDR3 is given with its conserved first and last residue. D genes are given only for firm matches. Clone size is given for some rows only: seen once, a few or many times, or a class if the clone is expanded.

TRBV19	-	TRBD1	TRBJ2-4	TGTGCCAGTAGTACAAACAGGGGCGGAAACATTCAGTACTTC	CASSTNRGGNIQYF
TRBV7-8	-	-	TRBJ2-2	TGTGCCAGCAGCTTGGGACTTTCCGGGGAGCTGTTTTTT	CASSLGLSGELFF
TRBV19	-	-	TRBJ2-5	TGTGCCAGTAGTAATCTGCAAGAGACCCAGTACTTC	CASSNLQETQYF
TRBV28	once	-	TRBJ2-1	TGTGCCAGCAGCCCGTTGACCCAGCGGAGACACAATGAGCAGTTCTTC	CASSPLTQRRHNEQFF
TRBV6-6	-	TRBD1	TRBJ1-2	TGTGCCAGCAGTTACAACCAGGGGGCTCTGATTGGCTACACCTTC	CASSYNQGALIGYTF
TRBV18	-	TRBD1	TRBJ1-6	TGTGCCAGCTCACGGTTCGGGACAGGGTATTCACCCCTCCACTTT	CASSRFGTGYSPLHF
TRBV9	-	TRBD2	TRBJ2-2	TGTGCCAGCAGCGTAGGGACTAGCGGTTACACCGGGGAGCTGTTTTTT	CASSVGTSGYTGELFF
TRBV12-3/TRBV12-4	-	-	TRBJ1-2	TGTGCCAGCACCCTCAACGCCTATAATGGCTACACCTTC	CASTLNAYNGYTF
TRBV5-1	-	-	TRBJ1-2	TGCGCCAGCACCTTGATCGGCTCTCAGGGATTAGCTAACTATGGCTACACCTTC	CASTLIGSQGLANYGYTF
TRBV7-2	-	-	TRBJ2-3	TGTGCCAGCTCTCGACATACAGATACGCAGTATTTT	CASSRHTDTQYF
TRBV28	once	-	TRBJ2-7	TGTGCCACCCGAATCGGACAATCCTACGAGCAGTACTTC	CATRIGQSYEQYF
TRBV7-6	-	TRBD1	TRBJ2-7	TGTGCCAGCAGCTTACGCGGGACAGGGCATCTCAACGAGCAGTACTTC	CASSLRGTGHLNEQYF
TRBV7-6	-	-	TRBJ2-3	TGTGCCAGCAGCTTATATAGCACAGATACGCAGTATTTT	CASSLYSTDTQYF
TRBV19	-	-	TRBJ2-6	TGTGCCAGTAGTTTCACAGGATCAGTTGGGGCCAACGTCCTGACTTTC	CASSFTGSVGANVLTF
TRBV9	-	TRBD2	TRBJ2-6	TGTGCCAGCAGCGTAGCCCCCGGACTAGCTTCTGGGGCCAACGTCCTGACTTTC	CASSVAPGLASGANVLTF
TRBV19	-	TRBD1	TRBJ1-5	TGTGCCAGTAGTATGTACAGGGGAAATCAGCCCCAGCATTTT	CASSMYRGNQPQHF
TRBV9	-	-	TRBJ2-7	TGTGCCAGCAGCGCCGGGTCCCCTCCCTACGAGCAGTACTTC	CASSAGSPPYEQYF
TRBV5-1	-	TRBD2	TRBJ2-3	TGCGCCAGCAGCCCCTATAGCGGGAGCACGAGGGATACGCAGTATTTT	CASSPYSGSTRDTQYF
TRBV7-2	-	-	TRBJ2-4	TGTGCCAGCAGCTTCCAGGGATGGGAAAACATTCAGTACTTC	CASSFQGWENIQYF
TRBV7-2	-	TRBD1	TRBJ2-5	TGTGCCAGCAGCTCGGGACAGCAAGAGACCCAGTACTTC	CASSSGQQETQYF
TRBV3-1/TRBV3-2	-	TRBD2	TRBJ2-1	TGTGCCAGCAGTTATCAGAGGGCTAGCGGGGGGGTGAATGAGCAGTTCTTC	CASSYQRASGGVNEQFF
TRBV28	-	-	TRBJ2-2	TGTGCCAGCAGTTTCTACGGGAGAGGGACCGGGGAGCTGTTTTTT	CASSFYGRGTGELFF
TRBV28	-	-	TRBJ2-7	TGTGCCAGCAGTTTTCATAGTGGACTTCTCTTTGGGGAGCAGTACTTC	CASSFHSGLLFGEQYF
TRBV19	once	-	TRBJ1-6	TGTGCCAGCCGGGCCAGGGATAATTCACCCCTCCACTTT	CASRARDNSPLHF
TRBV3-1/TRBV3-2	-	-	TRBJ2-5	TGTGCCAGCAGCCAAACTTGGAGCGGGGAGACCCAGTACTTC	CASSQTWSGETQYF
TRBV11-3	-	-	TRBJ2-7	TGTGCCAGCAGCAGGACATCCGCGGGGGAGCAGTACTTC	CASSRTSAGEQYF
TRBV19	-	TRBD2	TRBJ2-2	TGTGCCAGTAGGAGACTAGCGGGGGGCCTGAACACCGGGGAGCTGTTTTTT	CASRRLAGGLNTGELFF
TRBV24-1	-	-	TRBJ1-2	TGTGCCACCAGTGATTTATCGGTTGGCTACACCTTC	CATSDLSVGYTF
TRBV4-3	-	TRBD1	TRBJ2-3	TGCGCCAGCAGCCAAGATAGGGGGACAGGGGGTCGAGATACGCAGTATTTT	CASSQDRGTGGRDTQYF
TRBV19	-	TRBD1	TRBJ2-2	TGTGCCAGTACCATTTCCGGGACAGGGGCGAACACCGGGGAGCTGTTTTTT	CASTISGTGANTGELFF
TRBV11-1	-	-	TRBJ1-4	TGTGCCAGCAGCACGAGTGGAAAACTGTTTTTT	CASSTSGKLFF
TRBV6-5	few	TRBD1	TRBJ1-4	TGTGCCAGCACCCCGACTGGGACAGCCTATGAAAAACTGTTTTTT	CASTPTGTAYEKLFF
TRBV11-1	-	TRBD1	TRBJ2-7	TGTGCCAGCAGCTTGGGGGACAGGAGTCGGACCTACGAGCAGTACTTC	CASSLGDRSRTYEQYF
TRBV6-5	-	-	TRBJ1-6	TGTGCCAGCAGCCCCCCGGAGGGTTCTGGTTCACCCCTCCACTTT	CASSPPEGSGSPLHF
TRBV5-4	-	TRBD1	TRBJ2-7	TGTGCCAGCAGCCCTGGACAGGGTTCCTCCTACGAGCAGTACTTC	CASSPGQGSSYEQYF
TRBV6-2/TRBV6-3	-	TRBD1	TRBJ2-7	TGTGCCAGCAGTTACCCTGGGACAGGTTCGGCTCGAAACGAGCAGTACTTC	CASSYPGTGSARNEQYF